Listed below are T cell receptor beta chains from one sample, sequenced in a study of T cells in localized non-small cell lung cancer. Assay used: immunoSEQ multiplex PCR; TCRdb lists only in-frame clones, some missing. The sample holds approximately 35,000 clones, approximately 91% seen once. The sample in question was PBMCs, obtained before any cancer treatment. The origin of the receptors is a man aged 40-75 years with stage II lung adenocarcinoma. CDR3s include the opening cysteine and the closing phenylalanine or tryptophan. A D gene is named only where the DNA matches it firmly. Where a row states a size, it is once, few, many or the class of an expanded clone; other rows omit it.

>NA|TRBJ2-7|TRBV11-2|NA
CASSFNSPEQYF
TGTGCCAGCAGCTTCAATTCACCCGAGCAGTACTTC
>TRBD2|TRBJ2-1|TRBV7-2|NA
CASSFRAGASYNEQFF
TGTGCCAGCAGCTTTAGGGCGGGAGCTTCCTACAATGAGCAGTTCTTC
>NA|TRBJ2-3|TRBV4-2|NA
CASSPVGGPSTDTQYF
TGTGCCAGCAGCCCTGTCGGCGGGCCTAGCACAGATACGCAGTATTTT
>TRBD1|TRBJ2-7|TRBV5-1|NA
CASSNGQVSYEQYF
TGCGCCAGCAGCAATGGACAGGTATCCTACGAGCAGTACTTC
>TRBD1|TRBJ1-1|TRBV29-1|NA
CSVNRGGLNTEAFF
TGCAGCGTTAATAGAGGGGGCCTGAACACTGAAGCTTTCTTT
>TRBD2|TRBJ2-7|TRBV27|NA
CASSFGTSGAYEQYF
TGTGCCAGCAGTTTCGGGACTAGCGGGGCCTACGAGCAGTACTTC
>NA|TRBJ1-1|TRBV2|NA
CASTLRGEAFF
TGTGCCAGCACCCTCAGGGGTGAAGCTTTCTTT
>NA|TRBJ2-1|TRBV11-1|NA
CASSSTGIAYNEQFF
TGTGCCAGCAGCTCAACCGGGATAGCCTACAATGAGCAGTTCTTC
>NA|TRBJ1-1|TRBV19|NA
CASALVWGNTEAFF
TGTGCCAGCGCCCTGGTGTGGGGGAACACTGAAGCTTTCTTT
>TRBD1|TRBJ1-6|TRBV28|NA
CASRPGQYNSPLHF
TGTGCCAGCAGACCGGGACAGTATAATTCACCCCTCCACTTT
>NA|TRBJ2-1|TRBV11-2|NA
CASSLTRGADYNEQFF
TGTGCCAGCAGCTTAACGAGGGGCGCGGATTACAATGAGCAGTTCTTC
>TRBD2|TRBJ2-2|TRBV5-4|NA
CASSLARGGGNTGELFF
TGTGCCAGCAGCTTGGCCCGGGGGGGCGGTAACACCGGGGAGCTGTTTTTT
>TRBD2|TRBJ2-1|TRBV28|NA
CASSSAAGLAGAYNEQFF
TGTGCCAGCAGTTCCGCGGCGGGGTTAGCGGGAGCCTACAATGAGCAGTTCTTC
>NA|TRBJ2-1|TRBV28|NA
CASRSPANEQFF
TGTGCCAGCCGTTCCCCCGCAAATGAGCAGTTCTTC
>NA|TRBJ2-5|TRBV4-1|few
CASSQGLAQETQYF
TGCGCCAGCAGCCAAGGTCTAGCCCAAGAGACCCAGTACTTC
>NA|TRBJ1-1|TRBV28|NA
CASKTHEGQAFF
TGTGCCAGCAAAACTCACGAGGGGCAAGCTTTCTTT
>NA|TRBJ2-1|TRBV28|NA
CASSFLLGLATRSLPTYNEQFF
TGTGCCAGCAGTTTCCTCCTCGGCCTGGCGACCCGGTCGCTACCCACCTACAATGAGCAGTTCTTC
>NA|TRBJ2-7|TRBV5-1|NA
CASSLEGAEQYF
TGCGCCAGCAGCTTGGAAGGGGCCGAGCAGTACTTC
>NA|TRBJ1-1|TRBV6-1|few
CASDEGRFEAFF
TGTGCCAGCGATGAGGGGAGGTTTGAAGCTTTCTTT
>NA|TRBJ2-4|TRBV27|NA
CASSRTVFGAKNIQYF
TGTGCCAGCAGCAGGACCGTTTTTGGCGCCAAAAACATTCAGTACTTC
>NA|TRBJ2-2|TRBV5-1|once
CASSLELAAGELFF
TGCGCCAGCAGCTTGGAATTAGCGGCCGGGGAGCTGTTTTTT
>TRBD1|TRBJ2-3|TRBV11-2|NA
CATETGVRTDTQYF
TGTGCCACCGAGACAGGGGTGAGAACAGATACGCAGTATTTT
>TRBD2|TRBJ2-1|TRBV2|NA
CASSGQGPGLAHRGQEFF
TGTGCCAGCAGTGGACAGGGCCCGGGACTAGCCCACCGTGGGCAGGAGTTCTTC
>NA|TRBJ1-2|TRBV27|NA
CASSFRGAGGYTF
TGTGCCAGCAGTTTCAGAGGGGCGGGTGGCTACACCTTC
>NA|TRBJ1-1|TRBV6-6|few
CASSYPGNTEAFF
TGTGCCAGCAGTTATCCAGGGAACACTGAAGCTTTCTTT
>NA|TRBJ1-5|TRBV7-9|once
CASSAINQPQHF
TGTGCCAGCAGCGCCATAAATCAGCCCCAGCATTTT
>NA|TRBJ2-5|TRBV5-4|NA
CASSSNREKMETQYF
TGTGCCAGCAGCTCTAACCGGGAGAAGATGGAGACCCAGTACTTC
>TRBD1|TRBJ2-7|TRBV6-6|once
CASSYAGGYEQYF
TGTGCCAGCAGTTACGCAGGGGGCTACGAGCAGTACTTC
>TRBD2|TRBJ2-2|TRBV15|once
CATSPNSGLAPGELFF
TGTGCCACCAGCCCTAATTCAGGACTAGCCCCCGGGGAGCTGTTTTTT
>NA|TRBJ1-2|TRBV9|NA
CASSLSGGYGYTF
TGTGCCAGCAGCCTTAGCGGGGGGTATGGCTACACCTTC
>NA|TRBJ1-1|TRBV2|NA
CASRVPTGPAGFSTEAFF
TGTGCCAGCAGGGTACCCACAGGACCTGCTGGGTTTAGCACTGAAGCTTTCTTT
>NA|TRBJ1-2|TRBV27|NA
CASSLSAHHRVSYGYTF
TGTGCCAGCAGTTTATCCGCCCACCACAGGGTTTCCTATGGCTACACCTTC
>TRBD2|TRBJ2-1|TRBV4-1|NA
CASSQASGRGVNEQFF
TGCGCCAGCAGCCAAGCAAGCGGGAGGGGAGTCAATGAGCAGTTCTTC
>NA|TRBJ2-7|TRBV5-1|NA
CASSLGGIETYEQYF
TGCGCCAGCAGCTTAGGGGGGATAGAGACGTACGAGCAGTACTTC
>TRBD2|TRBJ2-2|TRBV7-6|NA
CASSPPPGLAGAGTGELFF
TGTGCCAGCAGCCCCCCACCGGGACTAGCGGGAGCGGGGACCGGGGAGCTGTTTTTT
>NA|TRBJ1-3|TRBV9|medium-sized
CASSVEGGNTIYF
TGTGCCAGCAGCGTAGAAGGAGGAAACACCATATATTTT
>NA|TRBJ2-3|TRBV11-2|NA
CASSLARGQGHTDTQYF
TGTGCCAGCAGCTTAGCTCGGGGGCAGGGACACACAGATACGCAGTATTTT
>NA|TRBJ1-5|TRBV28|few
CASSLLTANQPQHF
TGTGCCAGCAGTTTATTGACAGCCAATCAGCCCCAGCATTTT
>TRBD1|TRBJ2-7|TRBV6-1|NA
CATRGDRGYEQYF
TGTGCCACCAGGGGGGACAGGGGCTACGAGCAGTACTTC
>TRBD2|TRBJ2-3|TRBV28|NA
CASSPQAGPSTDTQYF
TGTGCCAGCAGTCCTCAAGCGGGACCTAGCACAGATACGCAGTATTTT
>TRBD2|TRBJ2-7|TRBV6-1|few
CASSQAGNYEQYF
TGTGCCAGCAGCCAAGCGGGGAACTACGAGCAGTACTTC
>TRBD1|TRBJ2-7|TRBV27|NA
CASSAGTGASYEQYF
TGTGCCAGCAGTGCCGGGACAGGGGCATCCTACGAGCAGTACTTC
>TRBD2|TRBJ2-1|TRBV28|NA
CASSLLLYGTSGYNEQFF
TGTGCCAGCAGTCTACTTCTCTACGGGACTAGCGGCTACAATGAGCAGTTCTTC
>NA|TRBJ2-2|TRBV4-3|NA
CASSPSNGNTGELFF
TGCGCCAGCAGCCCATCAAATGGTAACACCGGGGAGCTGTTTTTT
>NA|TRBJ2-7|TRBV19|NA
CASSIDGSGVAYEQYF
TGTGCCAGTAGTATAGACGGTAGCGGAGTAGCCTACGAGCAGTACTTC
>NA|TRBJ1-1|TRBV28|NA
CASREGTWSDAFF
TGTGCCAGCAGGGAAGGAACCTGGAGTGACGCTTTCTTT
>NA|TRBJ2-4|TRBV4-2|NA
CASSPSQGEGGIQYF
TGTGCCAGCAGCCCATCTCAGGGAGAGGGCGGCATTCAGTACTTC
>NA|TRBJ2-5|TRBV7-3|NA
CASSQIGLGRETQYF
TGTGCCAGCAGCCAAATTGGGTTGGGAAGAGAGACCCAGTACTTC
>NA|TRBJ2-1|TRBV5-1|NA
CASSLSSPSGYNEQFF
TGCGCCAGCAGCTTGTCCTCTCCGTCTGGATACAATGAGCAGTTCTTC
>NA|TRBJ1-5|TRBV30|NA
CAWSAGQHSNQPQHF
TGTGCCTGGAGTGCCGGACAGCATAGCAATCAGCCCCAGCATTTT
>NA|TRBJ2-3|TRBV5-1|NA
CASSLRWEYGTDTQYF
TGCGCCAGCAGCTTGAGGTGGGAGTATGGCACAGATACGCAGTATTTT
>NA|TRBJ2-5|TRBV7-9|NA
CASSLAEDNPWDQYF
TGTGCCAGCAGCTTAGCGGAGGACAATCCCTGGGACCAGTACTTC
>NA|TRBJ1-3|TRBV27|NA
CASSRPGTRNTIYF
TGTGCCAGCAGCCGCCCCGGGACTAGAAACACCATATATTTT
>NA|TRBJ2-7|TRBV20-1|NA
CSAGSYEQYF
TGCAGTGCCGGTTCGTACGAGCAGTACTTC
>NA|TRBJ2-2|TRBV29-1|NA
CSVEDPGRTGELFF
TGCAGCGTTGAAGATCCGGGGCGCACCGGGGAGCTGTTTTTT
>TRBD1|TRBJ1-2|TRBV28|NA
CASSRTGGHGGYTF
TGTGCCAGCAGCCGGACAGGGGGCCATGGTGGCTACACCTTC
>NA|TRBJ2-7|TRBV6-6|NA
CASSYGHYSYEQYF
TGTGCCAGCAGTTACGGGCACTACTCCTACGAGCAGTACTTC
>NA|TRBJ1-2|TRBV27|once
CASSPSPGGYGYTF
TGTGCCAGCAGTCCTAGTCCAGGAGGCTATGGCTACACCTTC
>TRBD2|TRBJ2-1|TRBV25-1|NA
CASSATSGSGNEQFF
TGTGCCAGCAGTGCGACTAGCGGGAGCGGCAATGAGCAGTTCTTC
>NA|TRBJ1-4|TRBV10-3|NA
CAISTGNEKLFF
TGTGCCATCAGCACGGGGAATGAAAAACTGTTTTTT